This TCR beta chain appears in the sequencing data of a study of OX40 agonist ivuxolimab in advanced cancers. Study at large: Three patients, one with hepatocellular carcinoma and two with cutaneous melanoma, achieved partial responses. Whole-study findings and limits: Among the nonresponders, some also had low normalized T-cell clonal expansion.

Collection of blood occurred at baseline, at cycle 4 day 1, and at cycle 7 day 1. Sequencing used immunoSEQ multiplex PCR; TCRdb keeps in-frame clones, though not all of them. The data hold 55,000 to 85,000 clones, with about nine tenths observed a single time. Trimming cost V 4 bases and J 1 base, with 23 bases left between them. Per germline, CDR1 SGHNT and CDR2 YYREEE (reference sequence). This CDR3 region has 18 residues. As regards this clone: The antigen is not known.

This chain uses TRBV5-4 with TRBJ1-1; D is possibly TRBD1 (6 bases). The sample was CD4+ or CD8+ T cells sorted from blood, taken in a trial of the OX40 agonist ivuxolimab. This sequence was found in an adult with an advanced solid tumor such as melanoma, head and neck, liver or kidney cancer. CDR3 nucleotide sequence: TGTGCCAGCAGCCCTGTTGGGTCAGGGGCGAGGAGGAACACTGAAGCTTTCTTT. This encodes CASSPVGSGARRNTEAFF.